The clone carrying this T cell receptor beta chain was recorded a few times. These data belong to a study of cytomegalovirus exposure and HLA in healthy donors. V lost 0 bases and J 4 bases, leaving 6 bases between the germline ends. Germline CDR1 MNHEY, CDR2 SVGAGI. This CDR3 comprises 13 residues. Primers: 60 Vbeta forward and 13 Jbeta reverse. Repertoires were generated with immunoSEQ multiplex PCR, while TCRdb's copy carries only in-frame clones and drops some. The repertoire has 80,000 to 95,000 clones, around 81% of them found once; the top ten carry 5.5% to 7%. Material for sequencing was PBMCs. This TCR was sampled from a man aged 18 to 29 in good health and CMV-seropositive. The V and J genes are TRBV6-5 and TRBJ1-1, with D unresolved. Written as DNA, the CDR3 is TGTGCCAGCAGTTACTCGCCCGGCACTGAAGCTTTCTTT. It codes for CASSYSPGTEAFF.